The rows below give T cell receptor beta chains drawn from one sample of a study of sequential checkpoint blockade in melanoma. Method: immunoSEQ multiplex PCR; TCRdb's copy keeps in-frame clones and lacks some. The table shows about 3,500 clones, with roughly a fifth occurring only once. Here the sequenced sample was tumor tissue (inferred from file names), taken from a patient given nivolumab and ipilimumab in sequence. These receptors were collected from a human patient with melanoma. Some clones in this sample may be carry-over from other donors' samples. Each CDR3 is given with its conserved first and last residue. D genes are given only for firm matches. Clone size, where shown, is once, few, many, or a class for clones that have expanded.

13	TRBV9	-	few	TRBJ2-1	CASSLGIPNEQFF	TGTGCCAGCAGCCTCGGGATCCCCAATGAGCAGTTCTTC
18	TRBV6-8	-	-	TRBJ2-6	CASSSTPGRVSGANVLTF	TGTGCCAGCAGTTCAACCCCGGGACGGGTGTCTGGGGCCAACGTCCTGACTTTC
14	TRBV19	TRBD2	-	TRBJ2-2	CASMRGGLTGELFF	TGTGCCAGTATGCGGGGGGGCCTCACCGGGGAGCTGTTTTTT
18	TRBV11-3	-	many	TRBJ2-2	CASSATLGRGLNTGELFF	TGTGCCAGCAGCGCAACACTTGGGCGGGGGCTGAACACCGGGGAGCTGTTTTTT
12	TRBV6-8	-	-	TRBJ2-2	CASEGDTGELFF	TGTGCCTCAGAGGGGGACACCGGGGAGCTGTTTTTT
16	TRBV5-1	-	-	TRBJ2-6	CASSLAVLRGANVLTF	TGCGCCAGCAGCTTGGCCGTCCTCAGGGGGGCCAACGTCCTGACTTTC
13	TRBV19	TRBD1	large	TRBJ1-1	CASTWGRTGEAFF	TGTGCCAGTACCTGGGGTAGGACAGGGGAAGCTTTCTTT
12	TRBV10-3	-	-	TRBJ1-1	CAISEAYTEAFF	TGTGCCATCAGTGAGGCGTACACTGAAGCTTTCTTT
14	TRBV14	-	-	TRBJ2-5	CASSLNRAQETQYF	TGTGCCAGCAGCCTTAACAGGGCCCAAGAGACCCAGTACTTC
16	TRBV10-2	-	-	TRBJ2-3	CASSEFSRISTDTQYF	TGCGCCAGCAGTGAGTTCTCGCGGATCAGCACAGATACGCAGTATTTT
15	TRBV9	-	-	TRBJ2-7	CASSVGQASSYEQYF	TGTGCCAGCAGCGTAGGACAGGCGAGCTCCTACGAGCAGTACTTC
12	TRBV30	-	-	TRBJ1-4	CAWSRQDEKLFF	TGTGCCTGGAGTCGTCAAGATGAAAAACTGTTTTTT
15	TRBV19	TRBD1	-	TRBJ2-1	CASRRTGIDRGEQFF	TGTGCCAGTAGGAGGACAGGGATAGATAGAGGGGAGCAGTTCTTC
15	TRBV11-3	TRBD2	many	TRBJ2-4	CASSLEPSGKNIQYF	TGTGCCAGCAGCTTAGAACCTAGCGGCAAAAACATTCAGTACTTC
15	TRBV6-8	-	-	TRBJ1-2	CASSYVTGPLYGYTF	TGTGCCAGCAGTTACGTCACAGGACCCCTCTATGGCTACACCTTC
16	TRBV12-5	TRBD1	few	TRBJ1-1	CASGMGQPQPSTEAFF	TGTGCTAGTGGTATGGGACAGCCGCAGCCGAGCACTGAAGCTTTCTTT
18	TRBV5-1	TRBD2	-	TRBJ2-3	CASSLGGTSGGAQDTQYF	TGCGCCAGCAGCTTGGGAGGGACTAGCGGGGGGGCTCAGGATACGCAGTATTTT
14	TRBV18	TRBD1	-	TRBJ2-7	CASSPSGQGREQYF	TGTGCCAGCTCACCATCGGGACAGGGTCGCGAGCAGTACTTC
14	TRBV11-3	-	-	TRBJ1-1	CASSLESGVAEAFF	TGTGCCAGCAGCTTAGAATCGGGGGTCGCTGAAGCTTTCTTT
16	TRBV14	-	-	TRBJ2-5	CASSQNLGSSGETQYF	TGTGCCAGCAGCCAAAACCTGGGGAGTTCCGGAGAGACCCAGTACTTC
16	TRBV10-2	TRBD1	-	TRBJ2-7	CASSEGPGQPSYEQYF	TGCGCCAGCAGTGAGGGTCCGGGACAGCCCTCCTACGAGCAGTACTTC
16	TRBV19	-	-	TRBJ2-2	CASSIDPPTNTGELFF	TGTGCCAGTAGTATAGATCCCCCTACGAACACCGGGGAGCTGTTTTTT
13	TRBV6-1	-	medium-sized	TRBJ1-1	CASSEASETQAFF	TGTGCCAGCAGTGAAGCATCGGAGACTCAAGCTTTCTTT
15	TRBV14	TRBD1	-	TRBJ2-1	CASSQGRNRGNEQFF	TGTGCCAGCAGCCAAGGCAGAAACAGGGGAAATGAGCAGTTCTTC
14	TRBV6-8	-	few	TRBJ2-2	CASSDRASSGELFF	TGTGCCAGCAGTGACCGAGCGTCCTCCGGGGAGCTGTTTTTT
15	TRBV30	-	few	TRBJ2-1	CAWSVRRGGYNEQFF	TGTGCCTGGAGTGTACGGCGGGGCGGCTACAATGAGCAGTTCTTC
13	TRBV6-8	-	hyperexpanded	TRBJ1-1	CASSVRENTEAFF	TGTGCCAGCAGTGTAAGGGAGAACACTGAAGCTTTCTTT
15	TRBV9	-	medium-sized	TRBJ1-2	CASSVGGGTNYGYTF	TGTGCCAGCAGCGTAGGAGGGGGTACTAACTATGGCTACACCTTC
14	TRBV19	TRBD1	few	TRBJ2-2	CASSRGQYTGELFF	TGTGCCAGTAGTAGGGGACAGTACACCGGGGAGCTGTTTTTT
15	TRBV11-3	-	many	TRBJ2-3	CASSLWGASTDTQYF	TGTGCCAGCAGCTTATGGGGGGCCTCCACAGATACGCAGTATTTT
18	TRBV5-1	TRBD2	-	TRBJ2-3	CASSRTSGDLTSTDTQYF	TGCGCCAGCAGCAGGACTAGCGGGGATCTAACTAGCACAGATACGCAGTATTTT
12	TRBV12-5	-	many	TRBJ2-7	CASTHGAYEQYF	TGTGCCAGCACGCATGGCGCTTACGAGCAGTACTTC
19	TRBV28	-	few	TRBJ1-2	CASSLSPTGIRGTNYGYTF	TGTGCCAGCAGTTTATCTCCCACCGGAATTAGGGGGACGAACTATGGCTACACCTTC
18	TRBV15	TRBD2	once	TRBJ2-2	CATTPSLAGGQKIGELFF	TGTGCCACCACCCCATCACTAGCGGGGGGGCAAAAGATCGGGGAGCTGTTTTTT
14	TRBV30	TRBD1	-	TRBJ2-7	CAWSRGTGVAEQYF	TGTGCCTGGAGTAGAGGGACAGGGGTGGCCGAGCAGTACTTC
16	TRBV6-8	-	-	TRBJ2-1	CASTPAGTKGHNEQFF	TGTGCCAGCACCCCCGCCGGGACAAAGGGACACAATGAGCAGTTCTTC
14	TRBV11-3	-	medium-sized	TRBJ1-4	CASSLSLELGTGLF	TGTGCCAGCAGCTTGAGCCTGGAACTGGGGACGGGTCTTTTT
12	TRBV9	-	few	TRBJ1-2	CASSPGVWGYTF	TGTGCCAGCAGCCCAGGGGTTTGGGGCTACACCTTC
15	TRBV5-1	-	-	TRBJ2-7	CASSPGGRYSYEQYF	TGCGCCAGCAGCCCTGGGGGCAGGTACTCCTACGAGCAGTACTTC
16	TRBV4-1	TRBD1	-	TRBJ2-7	CASSQTRTGSTYEQYF	TGCGCCAGCAGCCAAACTCGGACAGGATCTACCTACGAGCAGTACTTC
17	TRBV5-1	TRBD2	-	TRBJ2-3	CASSSGWGSGDTDTQYF	TGCGCCAGCAGCTCCGGGTGGGGTAGCGGGGACACAGATACGCAGTATTTT
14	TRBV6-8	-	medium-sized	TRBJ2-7	CASSYAEGAYEQYF	TGTGCCAGCAGTTACGCGGAGGGGGCCTACGAGCAGTACTTC
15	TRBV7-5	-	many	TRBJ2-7	CASSSAPAAPYEQYF	TGTGCCAGCAGCTCCGCCCCTGCAGCCCCCTACGAGCAGTACTTC
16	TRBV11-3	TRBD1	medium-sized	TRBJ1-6	CASSQGQGFYNSPLHF	TGTGCCAGCAGCCAGGGACAGGGATTTTATAATTCACCCCTCCACTTT
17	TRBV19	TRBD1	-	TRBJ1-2	CASNSGAAQGTAYGYTF	TGTGCCAGTAACTCAGGGGCGGCACAGGGGACCGCTTATGGCTACACCTTC
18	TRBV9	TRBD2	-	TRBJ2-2	CASSAGLAGFRNTGELFF	TGTGCCAGCAGCGCGGGACTAGCGGGGTTCCGTAACACCGGGGAGCTGTTTTTT
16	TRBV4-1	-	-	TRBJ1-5	CASSSIKGGSNQPQHF	TGCGCCAGCAGCTCAATTAAGGGGGGTAGCAATCAGCCCCAGCATTTT